One T cell receptor (beta chain) is described in this entry. What it binds is not known. This record belongs to a study of T cell responses to AZD1222 COVID-19 vaccine. The germline V and J ends were trimmed by 1 base and 4 bases, with 8 bases remaining between them. The CDR3 length is 14 residues. Germline V gene data show CDR1 as MNHNS and CDR2 as SASEGT. Here immunoSEQ multiplex PCR was the method, and the copy in TCRdb shows in-frame clones only, minus some. Of about 85,000 clones detected, 90% appear once; the ten largest clones hold around 3%. General study results and limits: Just a handful of AZD1222 recipients tested seropositive at baseline. The donor cohort was predominantly white British with a female majority, and clonal diversity may have been underestimated. Two AZD1222 doses significantly raised spike-specific TCR breadth and depth over controls.

The material sequenced was peripheral blood, taken on day 0 of AZD1222 vaccination. The chain couples TRBV6-1 to TRBJ1-5; D unresolved. This TCR derives from an adult in good health. The CDR3 sequence is CASSEEGRNQPQHF. The DNA of the CDR3 is TGTGCCAGCAGTGAAGAGGGAAGGAATCAGCCCCAGCATTTT.